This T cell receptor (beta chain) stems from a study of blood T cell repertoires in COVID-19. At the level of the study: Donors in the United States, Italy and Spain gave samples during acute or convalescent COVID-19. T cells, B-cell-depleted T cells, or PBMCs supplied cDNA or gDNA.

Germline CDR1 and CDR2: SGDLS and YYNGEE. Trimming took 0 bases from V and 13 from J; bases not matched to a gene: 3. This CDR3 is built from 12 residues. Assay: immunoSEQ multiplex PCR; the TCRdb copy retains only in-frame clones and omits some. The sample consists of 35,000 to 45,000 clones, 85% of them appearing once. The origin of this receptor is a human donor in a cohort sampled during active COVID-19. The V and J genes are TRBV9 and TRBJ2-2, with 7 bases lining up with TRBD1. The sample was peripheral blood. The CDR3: CASSVGQGGLFF. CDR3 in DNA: TGTGCCAGCAGCGTAGGACAGGGCGGGCTGTTTTTT.